Listed below are T cell receptor beta chains from one sample, sequenced in a study of T cells in tumors after PD-1 blockade. Profiled with immunoSEQ multiplex PCR; TCRdb holds only in-frame clones, not every one. The sample holds some 14,000 clones, roughly 82% seen once. The sample here was PBMCs, taken after anti-PD-1 treatment. These receptors all stem from a human donor with basal cell carcinoma. Each CDR3 is given with its conserved first and last residue. A D gene is named only where the DNA matches it firmly. Clone size appears in some rows only: once, few, many, or a class for an expanded clone.

D	J	size	V	CDR3	DNA
TRBD2	TRBJ2-2	.	TRBV4-1	CASSQPPSGDPTGELFF	TGCGCCAGCAGCCAACCTCCTAGCGGGGACCCTACCGGGGAGCTGTTTTTT
TRBD2	TRBJ2-3	few	TRBV2	CASSPSGVSDTQYF	TGTGCCAGCAGCCCTAGCGGAGTTTCAGATACGCAGTATTTT
.	TRBJ1-4	.	TRBV6-5	CASSYQGKLFF	TGTGCCAGCAGTTACCAGGGGAAACTGTTTTTT
.	TRBJ2-3	.	TRBV7-9	CASSLGLLLTDTQYF	TGTGCCAGCAGCTTAGGGCTTCTTTTGACAGATACGCAGTATTTT
TRBD2	TRBJ2-5	once	TRBV7-9	CASSRGLAGSQETQYF	TGTGCCAGCAGCCGGGGACTAGCGGGGTCCCAAGAGACCCAGTACTTC
TRBD2	TRBJ2-5	.	TRBV14	CASSQERTSGFQETQYF	TGTGCCAGCAGCCAAGAAAGGACTAGCGGGTTTCAAGAGACCCAGTACTTC
TRBD1	TRBJ1-4	.	TRBV6-6	CASSTGQGPEKLFF	TGTGCCAGCAGTACGGGACAGGGGCCTGAAAAACTGTTTTTT
.	TRBJ2-5	.	TRBV5-4	CASRLETTQETQYF	TGTGCCAGCCGACTGGAGACTACTCAAGAGACCCAGTACTTC
TRBD1	TRBJ1-2	.	TRBV30	CAWSVGQGVAGYTF	TGTGCCTGGAGTGTGGGACAGGGGGTGGCTGGCTACACCTTC
TRBD1	TRBJ2-7	.	TRBV6-8	CASSFKGASYEQYF	TGTGCCAGCAGTTTCAAGGGGGCCTCCTACGAGCAGTACTTC
TRBD2	TRBJ2-1	.	TRBV28	CASSSHQTSVGEQFF	TGTGCCAGCAGTTCCCACCAGACTAGCGTCGGTGAGCAGTTCTTC
.	TRBJ2-1	.	TRBV10-3	CAISESVGSSRGASYNEQFF	TGTGCCATCAGTGAGTCAGTCGGTTCGTCCCGCGGGGCGTCCTACAATGAGCAGTTCTTC
TRBD1	TRBJ2-7	.	TRBV5-1	CASSHTGQGADEQYF	TGCGCCAGCAGCCACACAGGACAGGGGGCGGACGAGCAGTACTTC
.	TRBJ2-7	.	TRBV12-3/TRBV12-4	CASSLSLHLGQYF	TGTGCCAGCAGTTTATCATTGCATCTGGGGCAGTACTTC
.	TRBJ1-1	.	TRBV6-5	CASSYSGAENTEAFF	TGTGCCAGCAGTTACTCAGGCGCAGAGAACACTGAAGCTTTCTTT
.	TRBJ2-3	once	TRBV9	CASRGTHSTDTQYF	TGTGCCAGTCGAGGGACACACAGCACAGATACGCAGTATTTT
.	TRBJ2-1	.	TRBV2	CASSTTGKQFF	TGTGCCAGCAGTACTACTGGGAAGCAGTTCTTC
.	TRBJ1-3	.	TRBV12-3/TRBV12-4	CASTGHVGNTIYF	TGTGCCAGCACCGGACACGTTGGAAACACCATATATTTT
.	TRBJ2-2	.	TRBV7-9	CASSLGTKPRTTGELFF	TGTGCCAGCAGCTTGGGCACCAAACCTCGAACCACCGGGGAGCTGTTTTTT
.	TRBJ2-2	few	TRBV5-6	CASSLPGHGELFF	TGTGCCAGCAGCCTTCCGGGGCACGGGGAGCTGTTTTTT
.	TRBJ1-1	.	TRBV6-5	CASRIEWTGNTEAFF	TGTGCCAGCAGAATAGAATGGACGGGGAACACTGAAGCTTTCTTT
TRBD1	TRBJ2-1	.	TRBV6-5	CASRRQGVWNEQFF	TGTGCCAGCAGGCGACAGGGGGTGTGGAATGAGCAGTTCTTC
TRBD1	TRBJ2-3	.	TRBV19	CASNDRGRSDTQYF	TGTGCCAGCAACGACAGGGGGCGATCAGATACGCAGTATTTT
.	TRBJ2-7	.	TRBV2	CASSDKIAREQYF	TGTGCCAGCAGTGATAAAATAGCTCGTGAGCAGTACTTC
.	TRBJ2-1	.	TRBV29-1	CSVDAWGRIDNEQFF	TGCAGCGTTGATGCCTGGGGGCGAATAGACAATGAGCAGTTCTTC
TRBD1	TRBJ2-7	.	TRBV5-1	CASSLWSGQGSHEQYF	TGCGCCAGCAGCTTGTGGTCGGGACAGGGGTCCCACGAGCAGTACTTC
TRBD1	TRBJ1-4	.	TRBV2	CASSRQGAYEKLFF	TGTGCCAGCAGTCGACAGGGGGCTTACGAAAAACTGTTTTTT